This T cell receptor (beta chain) was retrieved from a study of blood T cell repertoires in COVID-19. On the study more broadly: Researchers got acute and convalescent COVID-19 samples from the United States, Italy and Spain. Nucleic acid was either cDNA or gDNA, and it came from T cells, B-cell-depleted T cells, or PBMCs.

Germline V gene lookup returns CDR1 LNHDA and CDR2 SQIVND (reference sequence). This CDR3 comprises 14 residues. The trim removed 5 bases at V and 1 base at J, leaving 3 bases unmatched. All enrollees were roughly 18 to 100 years old and from 24 US areas. How the authors handled the data: The assay estimated nucleated cells by amplifying reference gene primers. Method: immunoSEQ multiplex PCR; TCRdb's copy keeps in-frame clones and lacks some. V, J and clone size were drawn from that table, and D and trimming were deduced from the DNA. Among about 350,000 clones, 88% were seen once, and the ten largest hold over 0.9%. In this sample, this clone turned up a few times.

The sequence derives from a woman aged 30 to 39 who had been exposed to COVID-19. The V and J genes are TRBV19 and TRBJ2-5; 8 nucleotides match TRBD1. Material for sequencing was PBMCs or T cells enriched from blood (not recorded which). CDR3 nucleotide sequence: TGTGCCAGTAGTCTCGGACAGGGCCAAGAGACCCAGTACTTC. It yields the protein CASSLGQGQETQYF.